Presented here are 2 T cell receptor beta chains from one specimen sequenced in a study of blood T cell repertoires in COVID-19. The data were produced by immunoSEQ multiplex PCR, yet TCRdb's version contains in-frame clones alone and is incomplete. The sample includes 150,000 to 200,000 clones, roughly 83% of them seen just once. Sequencing was performed on peripheral blood. The receptors here all came from a man aged 18-30 years with active or convalescent COVID-19.

This rearrangement joins TRBV28 to TRBJ2-7, with 7 bases identical to TRBD1. V shed 5 bases and J 0 bases; nucleotides not matched to a gene: 4. This CDR3 region has 14 residues. From germline, CDR1 is MDHEN and CDR2 SYDVKM. The chain's CDR3 is CASSGQASSYEQYF. The CDR3 DNA is TGTGCCAGCAGTGGACAGGCTTCCTCCTACGAGCAGTACTTC.

The V and J genes are TRBV5-1 and TRBJ2-7; 10 bases map to TRBD1. V dropped 6 bases and J dropped 1; count of bases not matched to a gene: 4. Germline V gives CDR1 SGHRS, CDR2 YFSETQ. The length of the CDR3 is 14 residues. CDR3 region: CASIPGQGSYEQYF. The CDR3 nucleotides read TGCGCCAGCATCCCGGGACAGGGGTCCTACGAGCAGTACTTC.